These 2 T cell receptor beta chains were sequenced from one sample in a study of Ad26.COV2.S vaccination and SARS-CoV-2 variants. Sample treatment: over 15 received Ad26.COV2.S at low or high dose, single or two shots; 5 received placebo; per-sample allocation not given. Day 63 after the first injection of vaccine or placebo was the sampling time. Clones were read by immunoSEQ multiplex PCR, and TCRdb kept only the in-frame ones, dropping some. The data contain about 260,000 clones, 87% of them singletons. The starting material was peripheral blood, obtained in a trial of Ad26.COV2.S vaccine versus placebo. All receptors derive from a person between 18 and 60 years old who received the Ad26.COV2.S COVID-19 vaccine or a placebo.

The chain is built from TRBV6-1 and TRBJ1-5; no clear D. Germline V lookup: CDR1 MNHNS, CDR2 SASEGT. V was shortened by 3 bases and J by 1 base, with 10 bases between the two germline ends. This CDR3 spans 15 amino acids. The CDR3 coding sequence is TGTGCCAGCAGTGATGTTGAAAACAGCAATCAGCCCCAGCATTTT. Translating it yields CASSDVENSNQPQHF.

Comment on this clone: Sequence at one end of the junction differs from germline and may be a read error. The V and J genes are TRBV7-7 and TRBJ2-1, with D possibly TRBD2 on 6 matching bases. Per the germline V gene, CDR1 is SSHAT and CDR2 is FNYEAQ (reference sequence). There are 16 residues in the CDR3. DNA for the CDR3: TGTGCTAGCAGCTTAGCTGGCGGGGTCGCCTACAATGAGCAGTTCTTC. This encodes CASSLAGGVAYNEQFF.